This TCR beta chain is drawn from a study of cytomegalovirus exposure and HLA in healthy donors. PCR amplification relied on 60 Vbeta primers (plus 13 Jbeta primers). Clones were sequenced by immunoSEQ multiplex PCR, and TCRdb holds only the in-frame ones, with some missing. The sample comprises some 85,000 clones, roughly 78% of which are singletons, and around 4.3% rests with the top ten. As for this clone: The antigen is not known.

This CDR3 spans 17 amino acids. V dropped 5 bases and J dropped 1; count of bases not matched to a gene: 10. The germline CDR1 and CDR2 sequences are SEHNR and FQNEAQ (reference sequence). Study observations and caveats: Researchers had no immune exposure information except CMV serostatus available. The study found most TCR sequences rare, yet found some public TCRs in many donors.

The chain combines TRBV7-9 with TRBJ2-7, with TRBD2 matching over 11 bases. The sequencing sample was made of PBMCs. The receptor comes from a woman aged 40-49 years in good health and CMV-seropositive. The CDR3 region is CASSTTKGTSGSYEQYF. DNA of the CDR3: TGTGCCAGCAGCACCACCAAGGGGACTAGCGGTTCCTACGAGCAGTACTTC.